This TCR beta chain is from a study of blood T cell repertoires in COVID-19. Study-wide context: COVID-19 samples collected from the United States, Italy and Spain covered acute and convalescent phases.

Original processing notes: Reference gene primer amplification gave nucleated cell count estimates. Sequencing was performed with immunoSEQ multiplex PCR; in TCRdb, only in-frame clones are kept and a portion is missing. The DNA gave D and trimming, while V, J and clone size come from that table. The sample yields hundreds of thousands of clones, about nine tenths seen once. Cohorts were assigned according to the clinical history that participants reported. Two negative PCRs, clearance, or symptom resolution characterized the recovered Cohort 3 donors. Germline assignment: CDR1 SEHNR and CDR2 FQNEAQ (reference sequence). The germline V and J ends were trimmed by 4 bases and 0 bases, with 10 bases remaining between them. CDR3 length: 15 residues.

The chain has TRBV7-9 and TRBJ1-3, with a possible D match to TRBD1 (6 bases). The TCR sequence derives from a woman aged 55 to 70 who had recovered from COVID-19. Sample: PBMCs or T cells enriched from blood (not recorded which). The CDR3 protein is CASSSLGASGNTIYF. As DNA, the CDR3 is TGTGCCAGCAGCTCGCTGGGGGCCTCTGGAAACACCATATATTTT.